This record looks at one T cell receptor (beta chain) sequence and its context. Its antigen is not identified. This entry comes from a study of blood T cells in healthy people across ages. Study outcomes and limitations: Donor CMV infection status was unknown, possibly confounding age-related changes in expanded clonotypes.

Germline-derived CDR1 and CDR2 are DFQATT and SNEGSKA (reference sequence). V was pared by 6 bases and J by 5 bases, with 10 bases of the junction left unmatched. This CDR3 comprises 14 residues. Per sample, extraction of total RNA gave at least 6 micrograms in every case. A sample-barcoded 5' primer and a J-beta primer mix were used in a second PCR of roughly 6 to 11 cycles. The template-switch adaptor, which had 12 random nucleotides, put a tag on each cDNA molecule. TCRdb redid the calling of the 5' RACE reads with MiXCR, one entry per CDR3 protein. The profile covers around 2 million distinct CDR3 sequences, with roughly two fifths appearing a single time and roughly 23% taken by the ten largest.

The receptor's source is a human donor in good health. Sequenced sample: blood. V gene TRBV20-1 combines with J gene TRBJ2-5, with 9 bases lining up with TRBD1. The CDR3 region has the DNA TGCAGTGCCAACCACAGGGGGCCGGGGGAGACCCAGTACTTC. Amino acid sequence: CSANHRGPGETQYF.